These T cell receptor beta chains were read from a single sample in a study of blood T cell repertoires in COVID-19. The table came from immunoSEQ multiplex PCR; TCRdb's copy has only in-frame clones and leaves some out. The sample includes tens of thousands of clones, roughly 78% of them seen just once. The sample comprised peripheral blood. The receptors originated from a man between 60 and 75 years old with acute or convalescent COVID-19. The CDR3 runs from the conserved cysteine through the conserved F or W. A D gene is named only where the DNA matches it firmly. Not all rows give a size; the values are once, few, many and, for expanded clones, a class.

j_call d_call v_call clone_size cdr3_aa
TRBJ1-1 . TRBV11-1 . CASSPAGYTEAFF
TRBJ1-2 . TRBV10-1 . CASSEREGRGYTF
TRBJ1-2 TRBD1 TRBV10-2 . CASSEPGQGNYGYTF
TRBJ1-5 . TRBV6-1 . CASSVYQGPSDNQPQHF
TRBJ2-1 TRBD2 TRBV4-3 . CASSQGGLADSSYNEQFF
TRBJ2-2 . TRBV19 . CASSIPLGGPTGELFF
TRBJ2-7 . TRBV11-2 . CASSLILTYEQYF
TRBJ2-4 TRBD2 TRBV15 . CATRLAGGRDIQYF
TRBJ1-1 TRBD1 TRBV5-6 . CASSFGGQGTGGAFF
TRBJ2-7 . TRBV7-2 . CASSEYRAETYEQYF
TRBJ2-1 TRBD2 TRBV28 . CASILAGGPRSYNEQFF
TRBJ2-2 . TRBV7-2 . CASSLLPSGELFF
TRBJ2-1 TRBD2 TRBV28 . CASRPGTSLPEQFF
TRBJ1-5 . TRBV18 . CASSPPANSGEPQHF
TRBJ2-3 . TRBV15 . CATSRSGSYTDTQYF
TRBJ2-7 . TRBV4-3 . CASSQDPRGGEQYF
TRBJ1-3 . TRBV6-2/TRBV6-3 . CASSFGQPSGNTIYF
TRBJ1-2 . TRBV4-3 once CASSRINRNYGYTF
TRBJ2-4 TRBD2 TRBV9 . CASSPRVAGGLAKNIQYF
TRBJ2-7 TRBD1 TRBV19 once CASSKSGTGNYEQYF
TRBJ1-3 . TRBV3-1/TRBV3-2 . CASSLQKPGGNTIYF
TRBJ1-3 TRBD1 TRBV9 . CASSAQGEGTIYF
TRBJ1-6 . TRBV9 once CASSLDSTGSPLHF
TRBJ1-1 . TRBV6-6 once CASQRGQGTEAFF
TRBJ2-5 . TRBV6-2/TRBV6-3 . CASSRWETQYF
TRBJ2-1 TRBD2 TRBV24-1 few CATSDVGRGHNEQFF
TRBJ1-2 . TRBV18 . CASSPPGYGYGYTF
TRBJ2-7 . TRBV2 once CASTRTPSYEQYF
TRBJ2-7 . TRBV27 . CASKSSGIEQYF
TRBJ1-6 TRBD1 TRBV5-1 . CASSLGDRLSPLHF
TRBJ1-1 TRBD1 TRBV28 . CASIGDSEAFF
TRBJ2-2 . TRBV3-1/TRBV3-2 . CASTAGVGPGELFF
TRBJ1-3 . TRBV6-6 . CASSQTTGSGNTIYF
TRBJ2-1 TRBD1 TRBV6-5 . CASSPGDSRAEQFF
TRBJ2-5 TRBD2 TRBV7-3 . CASSLSLAGGDKTQYF
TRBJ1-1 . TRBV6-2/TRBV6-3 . CASSYAVAAFF
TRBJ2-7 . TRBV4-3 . CASSQVGSGPYEQYF
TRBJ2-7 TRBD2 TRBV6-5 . CASEVAGGSSYEQYF
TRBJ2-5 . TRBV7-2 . CASSLAGRKETQYF
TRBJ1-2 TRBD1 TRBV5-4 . CASSTWTGGTVGYTF
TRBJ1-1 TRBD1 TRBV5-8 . CASSLPGQGAVTEAFF
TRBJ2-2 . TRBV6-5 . CASTKKGETGELFF
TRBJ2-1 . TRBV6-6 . CASRADRSEFF
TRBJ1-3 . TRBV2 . CAIHPGHIDSGNTIYF
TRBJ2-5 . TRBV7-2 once CASSLAWGLGETQYF
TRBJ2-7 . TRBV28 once CASSLGRYEQYF
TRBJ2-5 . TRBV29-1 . CSAGQIQETQYF
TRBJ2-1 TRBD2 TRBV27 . CASRALAGRGYNEQFF
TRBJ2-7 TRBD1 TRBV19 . CASSMMGQGLYEQYF
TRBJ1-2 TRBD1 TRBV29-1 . CSSTGRSGGDGYTF
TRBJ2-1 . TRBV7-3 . CASSLGPSNYNEQFF